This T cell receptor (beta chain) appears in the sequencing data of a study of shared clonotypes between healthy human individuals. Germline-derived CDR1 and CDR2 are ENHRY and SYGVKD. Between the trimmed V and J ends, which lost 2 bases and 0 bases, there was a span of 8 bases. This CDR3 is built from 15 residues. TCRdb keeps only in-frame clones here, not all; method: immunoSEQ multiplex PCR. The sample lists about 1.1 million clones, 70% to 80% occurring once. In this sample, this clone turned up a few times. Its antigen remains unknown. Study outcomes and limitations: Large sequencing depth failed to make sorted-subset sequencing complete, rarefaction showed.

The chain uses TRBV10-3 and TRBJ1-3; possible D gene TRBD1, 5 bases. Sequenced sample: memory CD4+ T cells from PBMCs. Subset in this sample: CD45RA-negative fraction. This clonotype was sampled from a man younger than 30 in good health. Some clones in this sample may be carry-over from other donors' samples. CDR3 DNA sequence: TGTGCCATCAGTGAGGGACAATCCTCTGGAAACACCATATATTTT. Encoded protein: CAISEGQSSGNTIYF.